The text below deals with one TCR beta chain. What it binds is unknown. The germline V gene has CDR1 SGHRS and CDR2 YFSETQ. With V trimmed by 5 bases and J by 5 bases, 8 bases remained unmatched. The CDR3 has 14 amino acids. The data derive from a study of T cells in Graves' hyperthyroidism and ophthalmopathy. RNA transcripts provided the source from which TCR beta CDR3 regions were amplified. HTBI primers drove first-round RT-PCR of the TCR CDR3. Via MiXCR, TCRdb re-called the multiplex PCR reads, giving one row per CDR3 protein. This table has 600,000 or so distinct CDR3 sequences, roughly 46% appearing once. The study, taken as a whole, reports: Also found in blood were most expanded thyroid clonotypes above 0.001. A model using 13 V-J features told ophthalmopathy apart from stable hyperthyroidism.

The genes are TRBV5-1 and TRBJ2-5; 8 nucleotides match TRBD1. Material: peripheral blood or thyroid tissue (not recorded which). The receptor was isolated from a woman aged 18-29 years with Graves' hyperthyroidism. In nucleotides, the CDR3 is TGCGCCAGCAGGCCTCGACAGGGGTTGGAGACCCAGTACTTC. Translated: CASRPRQGLETQYF.